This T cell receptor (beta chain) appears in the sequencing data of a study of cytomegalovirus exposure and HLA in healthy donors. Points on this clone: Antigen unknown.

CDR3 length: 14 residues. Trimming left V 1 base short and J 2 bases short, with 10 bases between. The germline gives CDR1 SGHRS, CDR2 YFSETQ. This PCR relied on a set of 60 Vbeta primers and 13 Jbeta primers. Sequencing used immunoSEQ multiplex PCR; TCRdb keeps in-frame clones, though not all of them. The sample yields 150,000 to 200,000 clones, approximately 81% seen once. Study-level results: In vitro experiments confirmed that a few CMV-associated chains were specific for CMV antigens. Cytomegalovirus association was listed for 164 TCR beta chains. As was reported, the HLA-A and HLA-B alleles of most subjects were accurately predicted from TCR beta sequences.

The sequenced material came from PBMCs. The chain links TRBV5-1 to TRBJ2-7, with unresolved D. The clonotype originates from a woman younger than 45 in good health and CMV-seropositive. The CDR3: CASSLMAEAYEQYF. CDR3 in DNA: TGCGCCAGCAGCTTGATGGCAGAGGCCTACGAGCAGTACTTC. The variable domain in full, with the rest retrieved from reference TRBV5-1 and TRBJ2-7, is KAGVTQTPRYLIKTRGQQVTLSCSPISGHRSVSWYQQTPGQGLQFLFEYFSETQRNKGNFPGRFSGRQFSNSRSEMNVSTLELGDSALYLCASSLMAEAYEQYFGPGTRLTVT.